This T cell receptor beta chain came from a study of cytomegalovirus exposure and HLA in healthy donors. PCR used 60 Vbeta primers and 13 Jbeta primers. Clones were read by immunoSEQ multiplex PCR, and TCRdb kept only the in-frame ones, dropping some. The sample yields 180,000 or so clones, roughly 74% seen once. The CDR3 consists of 13 residues. Germline V CDR1 and CDR2: SGHDT, YYEEEE. The rearrangement links TRBV5-6 to TRBJ2-5, with 8 bases aligning to TRBD1. The J call may not be correct, given that the DNA end is closer to TRBJ2-7. This TCR came from a female donor in good health and CMV-seronegative. Sequencing was carried out using PBMCs. The CDR3 is CASSRGQGYEQYF. In nucleotides, the CDR3 is TGTGCCAGCAGCCGCGGACAGGGTTACGAGCAGTACTTC.